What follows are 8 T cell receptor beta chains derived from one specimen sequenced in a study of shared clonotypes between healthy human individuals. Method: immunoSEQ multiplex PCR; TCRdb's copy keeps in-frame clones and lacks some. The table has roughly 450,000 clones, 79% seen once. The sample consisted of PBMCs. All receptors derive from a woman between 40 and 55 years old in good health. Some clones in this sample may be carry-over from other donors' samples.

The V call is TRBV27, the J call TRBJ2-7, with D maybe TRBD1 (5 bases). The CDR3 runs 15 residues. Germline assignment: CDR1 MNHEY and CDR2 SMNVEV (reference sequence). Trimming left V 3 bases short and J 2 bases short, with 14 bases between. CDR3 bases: TGTGCCAGCAGTTTTAGGGGCAGCACGGCCTACGAGCAGTACTTC. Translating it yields CASSFRGSTAYEQYF.

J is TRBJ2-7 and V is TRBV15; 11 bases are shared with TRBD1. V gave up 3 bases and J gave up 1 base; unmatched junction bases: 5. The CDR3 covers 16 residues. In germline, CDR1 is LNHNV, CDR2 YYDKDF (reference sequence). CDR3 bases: TGTGCCACCAGCAGGCTTGGGACAGGGGGTTCCTACGAGCAGTACTTC. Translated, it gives CATSRLGTGGSYEQYF.

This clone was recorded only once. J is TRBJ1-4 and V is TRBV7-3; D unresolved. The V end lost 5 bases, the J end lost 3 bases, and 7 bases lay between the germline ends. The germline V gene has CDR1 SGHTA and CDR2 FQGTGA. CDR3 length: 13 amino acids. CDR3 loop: CASSPGPNEKLFF. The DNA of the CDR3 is TGTGCCAGCAGCCCCGGACCTAATGAAAAACTGTTTTTT.

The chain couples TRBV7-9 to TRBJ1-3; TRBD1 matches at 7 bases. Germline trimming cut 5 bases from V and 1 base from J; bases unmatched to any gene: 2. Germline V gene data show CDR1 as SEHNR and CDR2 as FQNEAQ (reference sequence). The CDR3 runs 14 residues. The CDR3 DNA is TGTGCCAGCAGCGCACAGGGGTCTGGAAACACCATATATTTT. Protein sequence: CASSAQGSGNTIYF.

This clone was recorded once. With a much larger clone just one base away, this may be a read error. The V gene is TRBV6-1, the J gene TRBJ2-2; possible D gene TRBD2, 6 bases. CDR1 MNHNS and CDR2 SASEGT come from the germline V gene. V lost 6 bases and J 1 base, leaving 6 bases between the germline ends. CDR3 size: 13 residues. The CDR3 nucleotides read TGTGCCAGCAGGCGGGAGAACACCGGGGAGCTGTTTTTT. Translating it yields CASRRENTGELFF.

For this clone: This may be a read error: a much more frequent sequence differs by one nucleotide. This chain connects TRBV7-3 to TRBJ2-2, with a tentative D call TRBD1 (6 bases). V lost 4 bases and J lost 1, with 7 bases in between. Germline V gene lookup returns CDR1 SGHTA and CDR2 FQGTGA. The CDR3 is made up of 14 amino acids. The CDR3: CASSSGQNTGELFF. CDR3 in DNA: TGTGCCAGCAGCTCGGGACAGAACACCGGGGAGCTGTTTTTT.

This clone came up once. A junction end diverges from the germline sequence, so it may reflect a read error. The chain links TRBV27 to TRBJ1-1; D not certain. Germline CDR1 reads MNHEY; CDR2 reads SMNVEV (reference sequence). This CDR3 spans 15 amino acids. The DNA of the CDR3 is TGTGCCGGCAGTTTATCTGGCCACGGGGACACTGAAGCTTTCTTT. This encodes CAGSLSGHGDTEAFF.

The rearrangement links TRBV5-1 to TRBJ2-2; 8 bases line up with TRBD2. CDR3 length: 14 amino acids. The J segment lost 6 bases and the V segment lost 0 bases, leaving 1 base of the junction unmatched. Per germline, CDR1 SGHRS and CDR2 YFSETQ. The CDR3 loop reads CASSLAGRAGELFF. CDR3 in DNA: TGCGCCAGCAGCTTGGCCGGGAGGGCCGGGGAGCTGTTTTTT.